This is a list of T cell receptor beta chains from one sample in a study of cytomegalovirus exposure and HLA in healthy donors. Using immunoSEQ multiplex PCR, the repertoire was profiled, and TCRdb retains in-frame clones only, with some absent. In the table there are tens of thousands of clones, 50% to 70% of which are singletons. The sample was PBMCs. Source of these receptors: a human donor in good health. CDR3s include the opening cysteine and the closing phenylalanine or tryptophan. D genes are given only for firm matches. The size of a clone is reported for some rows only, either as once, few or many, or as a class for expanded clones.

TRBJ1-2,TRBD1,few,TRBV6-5,TGTGCCAGCAGTGGGACAGGGGGATATGGCTACACCTTC,CASSGTGGYGYTF
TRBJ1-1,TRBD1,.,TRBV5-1,TGCGCCAGCAGTTCTGGGTCCGTGCAGGGGGCAACTGAAGCTTTCTTT,CASSSGSVQGATEAFF
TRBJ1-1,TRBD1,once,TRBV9,TGTGCCAGCAGCCCAAAGACAGGGTACTCTGAAGCTTTCTTT,CASSPKTGYSEAFF
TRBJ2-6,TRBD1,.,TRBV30,TGTGCCTATGACAGGGGGCCTCGGTCTGGGGCCAACGTCCTGACTTTC,CAYDRGPRSGANVLTF
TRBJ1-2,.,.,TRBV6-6,TGTGCCAGCAGTTTCGGTCCCACGGATGGCTACACCTTC,CASSFGPTDGYTF
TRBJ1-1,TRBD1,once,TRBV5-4,TGTGCCAGCAGCCAAAACAGGGGCCTGGGCACTGAAGCTTTCTTT,CASSQNRGLGTEAFF
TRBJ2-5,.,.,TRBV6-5,TGTGCCAGCAGTCGAGGGGGGAGGGTAAAAGAGACCCAGTACTTC,CASSRGGRVKETQYF
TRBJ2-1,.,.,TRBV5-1,TGCGCCAGCAGCCAGGGGCGGCTAGCTTCTCTCAATGAGCAGTTCTTC,CASSQGRLASLNEQFF
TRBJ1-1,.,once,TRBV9,TGTGCCAGCAGCGTAGCTCAAGGGGGTACTGCCACTGAAGCTTTCTTT,CASSVAQGGTATEAFF
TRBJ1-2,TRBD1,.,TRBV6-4,TGTGCCAGCAGTTTAAAACCGGGACAGGGGGACTATGGCTACACCTTC,CASSLKPGQGDYGYTF
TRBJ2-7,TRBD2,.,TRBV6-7,TGTGCCAGCAGCCATGGGACTAGCGGGGGGGCTAAGGACGAGCAGTACTTC,CASSHGTSGGAKDEQYF
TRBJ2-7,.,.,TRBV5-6,TGTGCCAGCAGCTCAACAAGAGAGCAGTACTTC,CASSSTREQYF
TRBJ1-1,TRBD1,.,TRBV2,TGTGCCAGCAATGGTCAGGGGGCTCGGACTGAAGCTTTCTTT,CASNGQGARTEAFF
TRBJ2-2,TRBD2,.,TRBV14,TGTGCCAGCGCGGGGGGTTACACCGGGGAGCTGTTTTTT,CASAGGYTGELFF
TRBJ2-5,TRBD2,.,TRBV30,TGTGCCTGGATTAGCGGGGGGGTAAGAGAGACCCAGTACTTC,CAWISGGVRETQYF
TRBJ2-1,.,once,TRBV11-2,TGTGCCAGCAGCTCCCTCGCCGGGTTCCTCGATGAGCAGTTCTTC,CASSSLAGFLDEQFF
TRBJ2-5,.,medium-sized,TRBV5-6,TGTGCCAGCAGCCCTATGGGCGGGGAGACCCAGTACTTC,CASSPMGGETQYF
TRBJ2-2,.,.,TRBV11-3,TGTGCCAGCAGCTTCACACCCGGAGGGACCGGGGAGCTGTTTTTT,CASSFTPGGTGELFF
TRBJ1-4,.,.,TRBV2,TGTGCCAGCAGGACAGGTTCAACTAATGAAAAACTGTTTTTT,CASRTGSTNEKLFF
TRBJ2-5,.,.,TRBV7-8,TGTGCCAGCAGCCTCGGACTCCTTACTAGGACGATAGAGACCCAGTACTTC,CASSLGLLTRTIETQYF
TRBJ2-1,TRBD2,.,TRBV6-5,TGTGCCAGCAGTTCGACTAGCGGGGGGGCCCGGAATGAGCAGTTCTTC,CASSSTSGGARNEQFF
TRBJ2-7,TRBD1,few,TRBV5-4,TGTGCCAGCAGCTCGAAGACAGGGGGGTACGAGCAGTACTTC,CASSSKTGGYEQYF
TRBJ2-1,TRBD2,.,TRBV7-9,TGTGCCAGCAGCCCGGGACTAGCGATGAGCTCCTACAATGAGCAGTTCTTC,CASSPGLAMSSYNEQFF
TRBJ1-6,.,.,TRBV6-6,TGTGCCAGCAGATTAACAGGGAGCTCCTATAATTCACCCCTCCACTTT,CASRLTGSSYNSPLHF
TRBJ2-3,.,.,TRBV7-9,TGTGCCAGCAGCTTAGACAGGGCCACAGATACGCAGTATTTT,CASSLDRATDTQYF
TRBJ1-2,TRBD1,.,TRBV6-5,TGTGCCAGCAGGCCAGGGACAGTCTATGGCTACACCTTC,CASRPGTVYGYTF
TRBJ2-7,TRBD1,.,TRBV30,TGTGCCTGGAGTGCGGGACAGGGCTACGAGCAGTACTTC,CAWSAGQGYEQYF
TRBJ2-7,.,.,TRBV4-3,TGCGCCAGCAGCCAAGACAGGATCTACTACGAGCAGTACTTC,CASSQDRIYYEQYF
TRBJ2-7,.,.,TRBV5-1,TGCGCCAGCAGATGGGACTCCACCTACGAGCAGTACTTC,CASRWDSTYEQYF
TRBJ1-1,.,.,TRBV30,TGTGCCTGGACCCCAGGGGCCGGCACTGAAGCTTTCTTT,CAWTPGAGTEAFF
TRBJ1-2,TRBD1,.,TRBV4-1,TGCGCCAGCAGCCAAGAAGGGGGCCGAAACTATGGCTACACCTTC,CASSQEGGRNYGYTF
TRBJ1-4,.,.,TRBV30,TGTGCCTATCAGGGAACAACTAATGAAAAACTGTTTTTT,CAYQGTTNEKLFF
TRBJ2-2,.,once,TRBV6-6,TGTGCCAGCAGCCCTTCGGGGGGCGTAGACACCGGGGAGCTGTTTTTT,CASSPSGGVDTGELFF
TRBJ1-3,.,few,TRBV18,TGTGCCAGCTCACCGGCCATGGCTGGAAACACCATATATTTT,CASSPAMAGNTIYF
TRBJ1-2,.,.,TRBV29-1,TGCAGCGACCTACCTACTAACTATGGCTACACCTTC,CSDLPTNYGYTF
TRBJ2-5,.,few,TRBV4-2,TGTGCCAGCAGCCAAGAAAGACTCCGGGAGACCCAGTACTTC,CASSQERLRETQYF
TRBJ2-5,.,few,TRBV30,TGTGCCTGGAACGGAGGGACGGGGGAGCAGTACTTC,CAWNGGTGEQYF
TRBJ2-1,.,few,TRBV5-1,TGCGCCAGCAGCTTAGTTGAGAATGAGCAGTTCTTC,CASSLVENEQFF
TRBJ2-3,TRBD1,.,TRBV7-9,TGTGCCAGCAGCCCCATGACAGGGGGTATGACAGATACGCAGTATTTT,CASSPMTGGMTDTQYF
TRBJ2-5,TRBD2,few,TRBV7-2,TGTGCCAGCAGGCGACGGGGGGGTGAGAAGACCCAGTACTTC,CASRRRGGEKTQYF
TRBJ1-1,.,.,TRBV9,TGTGCCAGCTCGGGGGGCCCGAACACTGAAGCTTTCTTT,CASSGGPNTEAFF
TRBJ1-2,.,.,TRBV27,TGTGCCAGCAGGAACCCCTACGGGAGCTATGGCTACACCTTC,CASRNPYGSYGYTF
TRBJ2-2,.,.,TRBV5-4,TGTGCCAGCAGCAGGGACTTCCCGAACACCGGGGAGCTGTTTTTT,CASSRDFPNTGELFF
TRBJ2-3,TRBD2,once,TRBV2,TGTGCCAGCAGTGAAGCCCTGGGACTAGCGGGGAGTGATACGCAGTATTTT,CASSEALGLAGSDTQYF
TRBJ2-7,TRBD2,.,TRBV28,TGTGCCAGCAGCAGTGCGGGACTAGCGGGGGGCCCTTCCTACGAGCAGTACTTC,CASSSAGLAGGPSYEQYF
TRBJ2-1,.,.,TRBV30,TGTGCCTGGGACATCTACAATGAGCAGTTCTTC,CAWDIYNEQFF
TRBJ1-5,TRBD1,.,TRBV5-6,TGTGCCAGCAGCGTTTCGGGACAGGGTAAACAGCCCCAGCATTTT,CASSVSGQGKQPQHF
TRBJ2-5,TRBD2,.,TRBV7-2,TGTGCCAGCAGCCCCGGGGCTAGCGGAGAGACCCAGTACTTC,CASSPGASGETQYF
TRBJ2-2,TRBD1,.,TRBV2,TGTGCCAGCAGATCACAGGGGAAGGCCGGGGAGCTGTTTTTT,CASRSQGKAGELFF
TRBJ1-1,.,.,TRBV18,TGTGCCAGCTCAGAGGTAGACCTAACTGAAGCTTTCTTT,CASSEVDLTEAFF
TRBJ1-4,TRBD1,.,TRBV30,TGTGCCTGGGGACAGGGGGGAAAACTGTTTTTT,CAWGQGGKLFF
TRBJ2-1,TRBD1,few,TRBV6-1,TGTGCCAGCAGTGAAAAGGCGTGGACAGGGACTCATGAGCAGTTCTTC,CASSEKAWTGTHEQFF
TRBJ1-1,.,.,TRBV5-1,TGCGCCAGCAGCCCACAGGAACAGGTGCGAGCTGAAGCTTTCTTT,CASSPQEQVRAEAFF
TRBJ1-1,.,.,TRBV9,TGTGCCAGCAGCGTAGTAGAGAGCACTGAAGCTTTCTTT,CASSVVESTEAFF